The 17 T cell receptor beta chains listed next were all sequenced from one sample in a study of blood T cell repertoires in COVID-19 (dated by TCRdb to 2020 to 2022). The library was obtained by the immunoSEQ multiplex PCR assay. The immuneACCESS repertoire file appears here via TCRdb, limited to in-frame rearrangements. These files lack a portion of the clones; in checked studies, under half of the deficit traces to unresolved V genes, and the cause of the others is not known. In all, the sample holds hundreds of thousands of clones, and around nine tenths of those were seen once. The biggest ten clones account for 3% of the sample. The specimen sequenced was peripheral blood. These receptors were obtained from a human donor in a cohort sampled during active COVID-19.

CDR3 in DNA: TGTGCCAGCAGTGAGTGGTTCGGCGGGGGCACAGATACGCAGTATTTT. Its translation: CASSEWFGGGTDTQYF. This chain links TRBV6-1 with TRBJ2-3, with D perhaps matching TRBD2 (6 bases). The CDR3 consists of 16 residues. V lost 3 bases and J 1 base, leaving 14 bases between the germline ends. Germline assignment: CDR1 MNHNS and CDR2 SASEGT.

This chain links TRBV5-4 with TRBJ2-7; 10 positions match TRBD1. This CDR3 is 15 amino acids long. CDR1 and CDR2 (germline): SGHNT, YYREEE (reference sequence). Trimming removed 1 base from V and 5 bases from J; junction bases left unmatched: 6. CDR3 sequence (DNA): TGTGCCAGCAGCTTGTTGGGGACAGGGGTCGACGAGCAGTACTTC. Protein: CASSLLGTGVDEQYF.

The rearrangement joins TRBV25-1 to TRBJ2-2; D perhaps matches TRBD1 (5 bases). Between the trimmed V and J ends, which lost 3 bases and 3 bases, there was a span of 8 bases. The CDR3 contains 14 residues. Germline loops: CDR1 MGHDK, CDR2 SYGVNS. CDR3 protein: CASSEPRDTGELFF. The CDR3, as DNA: TGTGCCAGCAGTGAGCCCAGGGACACCGGGGAGCTGTTTTTT.

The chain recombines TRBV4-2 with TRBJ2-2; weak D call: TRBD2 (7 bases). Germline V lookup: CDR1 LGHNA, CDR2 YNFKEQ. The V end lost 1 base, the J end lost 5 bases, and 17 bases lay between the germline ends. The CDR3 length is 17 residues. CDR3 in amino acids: CASSQVGGGGDTGELFF. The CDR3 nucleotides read TGTGCCAGCAGCCAAGTCGGAGGGGGGGGCGATACCGGGGAGCTGTTTTTT.

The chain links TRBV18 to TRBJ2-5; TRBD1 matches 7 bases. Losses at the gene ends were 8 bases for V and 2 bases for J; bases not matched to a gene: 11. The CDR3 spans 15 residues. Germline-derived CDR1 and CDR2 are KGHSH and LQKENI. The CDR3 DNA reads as TGTGCCAGCCCCGACAGGGTGTCAGGGCAAGAGACCCAGTACTTC. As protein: CASPDRVSGQETQYF.

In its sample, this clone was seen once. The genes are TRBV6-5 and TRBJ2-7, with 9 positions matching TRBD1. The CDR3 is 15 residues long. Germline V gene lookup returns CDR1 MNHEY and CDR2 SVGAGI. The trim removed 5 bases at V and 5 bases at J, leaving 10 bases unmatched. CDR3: CASSPTGTGRHEQYF. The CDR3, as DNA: TGTGCCAGCAGTCCAACCGGGACAGGGAGACACGAGCAGTACTTC.

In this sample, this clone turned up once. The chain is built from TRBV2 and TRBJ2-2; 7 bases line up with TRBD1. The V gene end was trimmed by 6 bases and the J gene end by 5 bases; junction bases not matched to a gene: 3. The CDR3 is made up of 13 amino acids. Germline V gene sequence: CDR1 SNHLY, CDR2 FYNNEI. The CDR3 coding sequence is TGTGCCAGCAGCCAACAGGGGACCGGGGAGCTGTTTTTT. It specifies CASSQQGTGELFF.

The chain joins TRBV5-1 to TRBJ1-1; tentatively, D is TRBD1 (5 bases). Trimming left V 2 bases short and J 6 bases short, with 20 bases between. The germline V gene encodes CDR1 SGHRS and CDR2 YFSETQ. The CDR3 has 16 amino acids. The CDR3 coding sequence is TGCGCCAGCAGCTTATCCCCGCGGGGGGAAGGCTCTGAAGCTTTCTTT. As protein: CASSLSPRGEGSEAFF.

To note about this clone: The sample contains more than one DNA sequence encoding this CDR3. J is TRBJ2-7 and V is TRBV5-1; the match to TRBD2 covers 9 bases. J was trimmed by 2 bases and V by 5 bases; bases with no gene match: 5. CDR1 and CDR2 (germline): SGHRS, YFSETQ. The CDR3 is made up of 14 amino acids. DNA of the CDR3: TGCGCCAGCAGAGTAGCGGGGGCGACCTACGAGCAGTACTTC. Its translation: CASRVAGATYEQYF.

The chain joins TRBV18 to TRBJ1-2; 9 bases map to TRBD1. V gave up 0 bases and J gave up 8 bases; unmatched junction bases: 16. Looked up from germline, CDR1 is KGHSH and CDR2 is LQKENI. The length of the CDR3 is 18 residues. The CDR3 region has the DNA TGTGCCAGCTCACCACCCGGGACAGGGACTCTTCCTCCTATGGGCTACACCTTC. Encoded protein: CASSPPGTGTLPPMGYTF.

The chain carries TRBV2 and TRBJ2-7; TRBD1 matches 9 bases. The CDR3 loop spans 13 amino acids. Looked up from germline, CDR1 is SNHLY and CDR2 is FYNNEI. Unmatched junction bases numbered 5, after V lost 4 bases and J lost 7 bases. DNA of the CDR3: TGTGCCAGCAGTGTACAGGGGGCACGTGAGCAGTACTTC. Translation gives CASSVQGAREQYF.

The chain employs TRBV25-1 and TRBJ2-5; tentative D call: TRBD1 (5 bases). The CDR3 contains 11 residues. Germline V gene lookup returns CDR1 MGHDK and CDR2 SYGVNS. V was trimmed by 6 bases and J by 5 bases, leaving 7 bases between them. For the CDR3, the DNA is TGTGCCAGCAGCCCAGGGGAGACCCAGTACTTC. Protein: CASSPGETQYF.

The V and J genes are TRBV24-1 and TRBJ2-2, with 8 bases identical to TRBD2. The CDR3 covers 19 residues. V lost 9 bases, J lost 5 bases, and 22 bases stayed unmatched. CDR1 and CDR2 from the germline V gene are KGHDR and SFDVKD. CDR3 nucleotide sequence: TGTGCCACCGAACTGGGGCCCGGCGGGGGGTATAGAGGAACCGGGGAGCTGTTTTTT. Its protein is CATELGPGGGYRGTGELFF.

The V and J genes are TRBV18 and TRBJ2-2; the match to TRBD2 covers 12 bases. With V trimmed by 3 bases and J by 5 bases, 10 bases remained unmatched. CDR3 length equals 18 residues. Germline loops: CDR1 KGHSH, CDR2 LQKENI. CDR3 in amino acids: CASSPLTLAGGVTGELFF. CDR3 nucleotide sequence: TGTGCCAGCTCACCCCTTACACTAGCGGGAGGCGTGACCGGGGAGCTGTTTTTT.

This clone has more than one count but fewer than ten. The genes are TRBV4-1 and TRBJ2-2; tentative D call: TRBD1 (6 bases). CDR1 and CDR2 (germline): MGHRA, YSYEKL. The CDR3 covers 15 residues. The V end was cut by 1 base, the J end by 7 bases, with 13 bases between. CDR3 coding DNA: TGCGCCAGCAGCCAAGCATCTGGGGGCGGCGGGGAGCTGTTTTTT. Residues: CASSQASGGGGELFF.

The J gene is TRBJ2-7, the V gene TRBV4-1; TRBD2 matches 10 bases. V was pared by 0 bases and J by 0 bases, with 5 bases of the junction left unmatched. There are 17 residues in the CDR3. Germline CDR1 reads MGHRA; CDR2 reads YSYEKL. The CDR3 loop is CASSQDQASGSSYEQYF. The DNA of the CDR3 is TGCGCCAGCAGCCAAGATCAGGCTAGCGGGAGCTCCTACGAGCAGTACTTC.

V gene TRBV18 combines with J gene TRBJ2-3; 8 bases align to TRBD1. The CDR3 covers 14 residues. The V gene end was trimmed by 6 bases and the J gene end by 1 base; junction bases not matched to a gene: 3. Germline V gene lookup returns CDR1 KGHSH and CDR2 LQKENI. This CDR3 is CASSTGQGTDTQYF. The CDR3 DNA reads TGTGCCAGCTCGACGGGACAGGGCACAGATACGCAGTATTTT.